This T cell receptor beta chain comes out of a study of blood T cell repertoires in COVID-19. For the study at large: T cells, B-cell-depleted T cells, or PBMCs provided the cDNA or gDNA that served as material.

Enrollees, about 18 to 95 years old, lived in 24 US areas. Individuals in the exposed group had encountered a COVID-19 case within 2 weeks preceding study entry. In the original processing: Amplification with reference gene primers provided the estimates of nucleated cell counts. The table came from immunoSEQ multiplex PCR; TCRdb's copy has only in-frame clones and leaves some out. The V and J calls and clone size come from that table; D and trimming were worked out from the DNA. The sample lists 240,000 or so clones; approximately 90% were seen once. V trimming: 5 bases; J trimming: 6 bases; junction bases outside the gene matches: 8. This CDR3 has 14 residues. The V gene's germline CDR1 is SEHNR and CDR2 FQNEAQ (reference sequence).

The clonotype comes from a man between 50 and 59 years old who had been exposed to COVID-19. The sample comprised PBMCs or T cells enriched from blood (not recorded which). This chain connects TRBV7-9 to TRBJ2-5; the match to TRBD1 covers 8 bases. CDR3 coding DNA: TGTGCCAGCAGCAAAGGACAGGGTGGTAAGACCCAGTACTTC. It yields the protein CASSKGQGGKTQYF.